This record covers a single T cell receptor (beta chain). This CDR3 has 14 amino acids. CDR1 is LNHDA and CDR2 is SQIVND in the germline V gene (reference sequence). The V gene lost 1 base and the J gene lost 10 bases, with 14 bases spanning the gap. These data come from a study of Ad26.COV2.S vaccination and SARS-CoV-2 variants. Study background: Doses of Ad26.COV2.S were injected into muscle once or twice, 56 days apart.

Treatment reported: some 20 received Ad26.COV2.S at low or high dose, single or two shots; roughly five received placebo; per-sample allocation not given. Repertoires come from day 63 after the first vaccine or placebo injection. The method was immunoSEQ multiplex PCR; TCRdb's version includes in-frame clones alone and lacks a portion of them. The data contain 500,000 or so clones, around nine tenths of them singletons. V and J are TRBV19 and TRBJ1-5; unclear D gene. Specimen: peripheral blood, collected in a trial of Ad26.COV2.S vaccine versus placebo. This receptor was identified in a person between 18 and 65 years old who received the Ad26.COV2.S COVID-19 vaccine or a placebo. CDR3 nucleotide sequence: TGTGCCAGTAGTATAGCGGGTTACCGCGTACCCCAGCATTTT. Its protein is CASSIAGYRVPQHF.